These 29 T cell receptor beta chains came from one sample sequenced in a study of PD-L1 blockade in urothelial cancer. Specified time point: peripheral blood 6 weeks after treatment start. Using immunoSEQ multiplex PCR, the repertoire was profiled, and TCRdb retains in-frame clones only, with some absent. The data contain under 30,000 clones, about 79% of them seen just once; the ten biggest clones take up 3% to 4%. Sequencing used PBMCs, obtained around atezolizumab (anti-PD-L1) treatment. Every receptor here comes from a man aged 65 to 85 with urothelial cancer.

The chain couples TRBV7-3 to TRBJ2-3; D unclear. Germline lookup yields CDR1 SGHTA and CDR2 FQGTGA. The V and J ends lost 5 bases and 1 base respectively, with 7 bases between them. The CDR3 contains 13 residues. CDR3 loop: CASSVLRTDTQYF. CDR3 sequence (DNA): TGTGCCAGCAGCGTACTGCGCACAGATACGCAGTATTTT. Using reference TRBV7-3 and TRBJ2-3 for the parts outside the CDR3, the full variable domain is GAGVSQTPSNKVTEKGKYVELRCDPISGHTALYWYRQSLGQGPEFLIYFQGTGAADDSGLPNDRFFAVRPEGSVSTLKIQRTERGDSAVYLCASSVLRTDTQYFGPGTRLTVL.

This sequence joins TRBV12-5 and TRBJ2-1; 7 positions match TRBD1. Germline values: CDR1 LGHNT, CDR2 FRNRAP. J was trimmed by 10 bases and V by 6 bases; bases with no gene match: 15. This CDR3 region has 15 residues. The CDR3 DNA is TGTGCTAGTGGGGCACAGGGGCCCCTACCGGTAGAGCAGTTCTTC. The encoded protein is CASGAQGPLPVEQFF.

The CDR3 protein is CASSPRQSEAFF. CDR3 DNA: TGTGCCAGCAGTCCCCGACAGAGTGAAGCTTTCTTT. The gene calls are TRBV28 and TRBJ1-1; a weak D match, TRBD1 (5 bases). The CDR3 consists of 12 residues. From germline, CDR1 is MDHEN and CDR2 SYDVKM. Trimming removed 5 bases from V and 7 bases from J, with 11 bases in between.

CDR3 in DNA: TGTGCCAGCAGCCGGGGGAGCGGGGATCACAATGAGCAGTTCTTC. This gives the protein CASSRGSGDHNEQFF. The chain couples TRBV4-2 to TRBJ2-1; TRBD2 agrees at 7 bases. Germline assignment: CDR1 LGHNA and CDR2 YNFKEQ. This CDR3 has 15 amino acids. V lost 4 bases and J lost 5; bases outside the gene matches: 8.

The J gene is TRBJ2-7, the V gene TRBV28, with D possibly being TRBD2 (6 bases). Trimming pared 7 bases from V and 1 base from J, leaving 14 bases between. The CDR3 extends over 14 amino acids. In germline, CDR1 is MDHEN, CDR2 SYDVKM. In DNA form, the CDR3 reads TGTGCCAGCAAGGAGGGCGGAACTTCCTACGAGCAGTACTTC. The encoded protein is CASKEGGTSYEQYF. Complete variable domain (other parts from reference TRBV28 and TRBJ2-7): DVKVTQSSRYLVKRTGEKVFLECVQDMDHENMFWYRQDPGLGLRLIYFSYDVKMKEKGDIPEGYSVSREKKERFSLILESASTNQTSMYLCASKEGGTSYEQYFGPGTRLTVT.

The V gene is TRBV7-9, the J gene TRBJ2-3; D possibly corresponds to TRBD2 (7 bases). V lost 5 bases and J lost 5, with 20 bases in between. CDR3 length: 16 amino acids. Germline loops: CDR1 SEHNR, CDR2 FQNEAQ (reference sequence). CDR3 nucleotide sequence: TGTGCCAGCAGCCCCCTGGGGGGGCGCGAGAGAGATACGCAGTATTTT. It codes for CASSPLGGRERDTQYF.

The V call is TRBV7-9, the J call TRBJ1-1; tentative D call: TRBD1 (5 bases). V dropped 1 base and J dropped 1 base, with 7 bases sitting between them. This CDR3 is built from 14 residues. CDR1 is SEHNR, CDR2 FQNEAQ, per germline (reference sequence). The DNA for the CDR3 is TGTGCCAGCAGCTTAGGACAGAGGAACACTGAAGCTTTCTTT. Its protein is CASSLGQRNTEAFF.

V is TRBV9 and J is TRBJ2-5, with 8 bases lining up with TRBD2. Germline V lookup: CDR1 SGDLS, CDR2 YYNGEE. V lost 0 bases and J lost 3; bases outside the gene matches: 4. The CDR3 is made up of 15 amino acids. This CDR3 reads CASSVEGSGEETQYF. In nucleotides, the CDR3 is TGTGCCAGCAGCGTAGAAGGTAGCGGGGAAGAGACCCAGTACTTC. The whole variable domain, filled in from reference TRBV9 and TRBJ2-5, reads DSGVTQTPKHLITATGQRVTLRCSPRSGDLSVYWYQQSLDQGLQFLIQYYNGEERAKGNILERFSAQQFPDLHSELNLSSLELGDSALYFCASSVEGSGEETQYFGPGTRLLVL.

The V gene is TRBV27, the J gene TRBJ2-7; 7 bases align to TRBD2. The CDR3 covers 12 residues. CDR1 is MNHEY and CDR2 is SMNVEV in the germline V gene (reference sequence). V lost 5 bases and J lost 5; bases outside the gene matches: 3. CDR3 in DNA: TGTGCCAGCAGTCCGGGAGGCCACGAGCAGTACTTC. It encodes CASSPGGHEQYF.

This clone was picked up one time. The chain carries TRBV10-3 and TRBJ1-2, with D maybe TRBD1 (5 bases). V gave up 0 bases and J gave up 8 bases, with 16 bases separating them. CDR1 ENHRY and CDR2 SYGVKD come from the germline V gene. The CDR3 loop spans 15 amino acids. The CDR3 nucleotides are TGTGCCATCAGTGAGTCGGGTCAGGGATATCACGGCTACACCTTC. It translates to CAISESGQGYHGYTF.

This chain links TRBV19 with TRBJ1-1; 8 nucleotides agree with TRBD1. The CDR3 runs 13 residues. J lost 5 bases, V lost 9 bases, and 8 bases had no gene match. CDR1 and CDR2 from the germline V gene are LNHDA and SQIVND (reference sequence). The CDR3 nucleotides read TGTGCCAGCCGGACAGGGTGGGAAACTGAAGCTTTCTTT. Protein sequence: CASRTGWETEAFF.

This clone was recorded once. The V gene is TRBV6-1, the J gene TRBJ1-2; perhaps TRBD1 as D (5 bases). V dropped 5 bases and J dropped 4 bases, with 11 bases sitting between them. The CDR3 loop spans 13 amino acids. The germline CDR1 and CDR2 sequences are MNHNS and SASEGT. The DNA of the CDR3 is TGTGCCAGCAGTCCCACAGGTCCCTATGGCTACACCTTC. Translation gives CASSPTGPYGYTF.

The chain couples TRBV19 to TRBJ2-5; 7 bases align to TRBD1. J gave up 5 bases and V 5 bases, and 11 bases lay outside the gene matches. The CDR3 loop spans 15 amino acids. Germline V gives CDR1 LNHDA, CDR2 SQIVND (reference sequence). The CDR3, as DNA: TGTGCCAGTAGTGTTCGGGACAGTCAGTCTGAGACCCAGTACTTC. Its protein is CASSVRDSQSETQYF. Variable domain in full (rest from reference TRBV19 and TRBJ2-5): DGGITQSPKYLFRKEGQNVTLSCEQNLNHDAMYWYRQDPGQGLRLIYYSQIVNDFQKGDIAEGYSVSREKKESFPLTVTSAQKNPTAFYLCASSVRDSQSETQYFGPGTRLLVL.

The genes are TRBV5-1 and TRBJ1-1; 11 bases match TRBD1. Germline V gives CDR1 SGHRS, CDR2 YFSETQ. V trimming: 4 bases; J trimming: 4 bases; junction bases outside the gene matches: 0. This CDR3 has 13 residues. CDR3 sequence: CASSGTGGTEAFF. CDR3 sequence (DNA): TGCGCCAGCAGCGGGACAGGGGGCACTGAAGCTTTCTTT.

DNA for the CDR3: TGTGCCAGCAGCCCCGAGGCGGGTGAGCAGTTCTTC. It codes for CASSPEAGEQFF. The chain uses TRBV6-6 and TRBJ2-1; possible D gene TRBD2, 5 bases. The CDR3 consists of 12 residues. In germline, CDR1 is MNHNY, CDR2 SVGAGI (reference sequence). V lost 6 bases, J lost 9 bases, and 12 bases lay in between.

The genes are TRBV5-1 and TRBJ1-3; D call uncertain. The CDR3 contains 14 residues. V shed 1 base and J shed 1 base, with 6 bases lying between them. Per the germline V gene, CDR1 is SGHRS and CDR2 is YFSETQ. The CDR3 loop is CASSLSVSGNTIYF. In DNA form, the CDR3 reads TGCGCCAGCAGCTTGTCAGTATCTGGAAACACCATATATTTT.

The rearrangement links TRBV7-2 to TRBJ2-2; possibly TRBD1 for D (6 bases). Germline CDR1 is SGHTA and CDR2 is FQGNSA. V lost 5 bases, J lost 2 bases, and 12 bases lay in between. CDR3 length: 15 amino acids. In DNA, the CDR3 is TGTGCCAGCAGCCCAGGGACAACCAACACCGGGGAGCTGTTTTTT. The encoded protein is CASSPGTTNTGELFF.

The chain couples TRBV7-6 to TRBJ2-1; 7 nucleotides line up with TRBD1. This CDR3 has 15 amino acids. Germline CDR1 and CDR2: SGHVS and FNYEAQ. V lost 4 bases, J lost 2 bases, and 5 bases stayed unmatched. This chain's CDR3 is CASSSEQGTYNEQFF. DNA of the CDR3: TGTGCCAGCAGCTCCGAACAGGGGACCTACAATGAGCAGTTCTTC. Based on the CDR3 plus reference TRBV7-6 and TRBJ2-1, the full variable domain is GAGVSQSPRYKVTKRGQDVALRCDPISGHVSLYWYRQALGQGPEFLTYFNYEAQQDKSGLPNDRFSAERPEGSISTLTIQRTEQRDSAMYRCASSSEQGTYNEQFFGPGTRLTVL.

The rearrangement links TRBV7-2 to TRBJ1-5; 7 positions agree with TRBD1. V shed 4 bases, J shed 4 bases, and the junction held 4 bases outside the gene matches. CDR1 and CDR2 (germline): SGHTA, FQGNSA. The CDR3 sequence is 14 residues long. The CDR3 DNA sequence: TGTGCCAGCAGCTCGACGGACAGGAATCAGCCCCAGCATTTT. This encodes CASSSTDRNQPQHF. Full variable domain (outside the CDR3, taken from reference TRBV7-2 and TRBJ1-5): GAGVSQSPSNKVTEKGKDVELRCDPISGHTALYWYRQSLGQGLEFLIYFQGNSAPDKSGLPSDRFSAERTGGSVSTLTIQRTQQEDSAVYLCASSSTDRNQPQHFGDGTRLSIL.

This chain connects TRBV7-2 to TRBJ1-4, with D possibly being TRBD1 (5 bases). The CDR3 is made up of 14 amino acids. Germline lookup yields CDR1 SGHTA and CDR2 FQGNSA. Trimming shortened V by 6 bases and J by 3 bases, and 11 bases separated the two germline ends. For the CDR3, the DNA is TGTGCCAGCAGTCTACAGGCCTCTAATGAAAAACTGTTTTTT. It translates to CASSLQASNEKLFF.

A single count supports this clone. The rearrangement joins TRBV7-2 to TRBJ2-5; 7 bases match TRBD1. The CDR3 consists of 14 residues. In germline, CDR1 is SGHTA, CDR2 FQGNSA. With 5 bases clipped from V and 4 bases from J, the junction kept 7 bases outside the gene matches. CDR3 amino acids: CASSPGTVPETQYF. DNA of the CDR3: TGTGCCAGCAGCCCCGGGACAGTCCCAGAGACCCAGTACTTC.

The rearrangement links TRBV5-1 to TRBJ1-1; D unclear. Deletions cut 5 bases from V and 2 bases from J, with 16 bases between. The CDR3 has 15 residues. Germline CDR1 reads SGHRS; CDR2 reads YFSETQ. Here the CDR3 reads CASSAGSTGNTEAFF. For the CDR3, the DNA is TGCGCCAGCAGTGCCGGGTCAACGGGAAACACTGAAGCTTTCTTT.

The V and J genes are TRBV5-1 and TRBJ1-1; 12 bases map to TRBD1. J lost 6 bases, V lost 4 bases, and 4 bases had no gene match. CDR3 length: 14 amino acids. From germline, CDR1 is SGHRS and CDR2 YFSETQ. The CDR3 DNA reads TGCGCCAGCAGCCGGGACAGGGGGCTGGCTGAAGCTTTCTTT. This sequence encodes CASSRDRGLAEAFF.

The V gene is TRBV2, the J gene TRBJ2-7; 7 nucleotides line up with TRBD1. Trimming took 5 bases from V and 5 from J; bases not matched to a gene: 9. The CDR3 spans 14 residues. CDR1 is SNHLY, CDR2 FYNNEI, per germline. The CDR3 here is CASSSRQGRNEQYF. CDR3 bases: TGTGCCAGCAGTTCAAGACAGGGCAGAAACGAGCAGTACTTC.

The chain combines TRBV20-1 with TRBJ2-1; no firm D call. CDR1 is DFQATT and CDR2 is SNEGSKA in the germline V gene (reference sequence). The CDR3 covers 11 residues. Trimming removed 4 bases from V and 4 bases from J, with 5 bases in between. CDR3 loop: CSAIRYNEQFF. As DNA, the CDR3 is TGCAGTGCTATTAGATACAATGAGCAGTTCTTC.

This clone was found a few times. The chain is built from TRBV28 and TRBJ2-5, with 9 bases matching TRBD1. The CDR3 has 14 amino acids. The V gene's germline CDR1 is MDHEN and CDR2 SYDVKM. V shed 5 bases, J shed 3 bases, and the junction held 4 bases outside the gene matches. Written as DNA, the CDR3 is TGTGCCAGCAGTACAGGGGGCTGGGAAGAGACCCAGTACTTC. Its translation: CASSTGGWEETQYF.

This chain connects TRBV5-4 to TRBJ2-4, with 10 bases fitting TRBD1. The germline CDR1 and CDR2 sequences are SGHNT and YYREEE (reference sequence). CDR3 length: 18 residues. V was clipped by 0 bases and J by 1 base; unmatched bases: 7. CDR3 nucleotides: TGTGCCAGCAGCTTGGAGGGACAGGGGTCGAGGGCCAAAAACATTCAGTACTTC. Its translation: CASSLEGQGSRAKNIQYF.

The chain links TRBV7-2 to TRBJ1-6; 7 bases match TRBD1. Germline CDR1 SGHTA, CDR2 FQGNSA. The V and J ends lost 4 bases and 5 bases, in that order; junction bases with no gene match: 5. There are 15 residues in the CDR3. The CDR3 sequence: CASSWNRGHNSPLHF. In DNA form, the CDR3 reads TGTGCCAGCAGCTGGAACAGGGGCCATAATTCACCCCTCCACTTT.

V usage is TRBV29-1 and J usage is TRBJ2-3; maybe TRBD1 (5 bases). The length of the CDR3 is 14 residues. Trimming removed 4 bases from V and 6 bases from J, with 17 bases in between. Germline CDR1 and CDR2: SQVTM and ANQGSEA. Here the CDR3 reads CSVGAGMSSDTQYF. As DNA, the CDR3 is TGCAGCGTTGGCGCAGGGATGAGTAGCGATACGCAGTATTTT.